The 16 T cell receptor beta chains below all came from one sample that was sequenced in a study of blood T cell repertoires in COVID-19 (dated by TCRdb to 2019 to 2021). Libraries came from the immunoSEQ multiplex PCR assay. TCRdb re-hosts the immuneACCESS table, in-frame sequences only. Its copies lack some clones; in the studies checked, an unresolved V gene accounts for under half of them, and the cause for the rest is not known. In all, the sample holds just under 150,000 clones, and approximately 89% of those were seen once. About 1.5% of the sample is in the top ten clones. The sample was peripheral blood. These receptor sequences come from a human donor in a cohort sampled during active COVID-19.

This clone was counted a single time. V gene TRBV18 combines with J gene TRBJ1-1; no firm D call. The CDR3 covers 14 residues. Trimming pared 4 bases from V and 3 bases from J, leaving 12 bases between. Germline loops: CDR1 KGHSH, CDR2 LQKENI. CDR3: CASSLARGDTEAFF. The DNA of the CDR3 is TGTGCCAGCTCACTTGCCCGTGGAGACACTGAAGCTTTCTTT.

This rearrangement joins TRBV7-9 to TRBJ2-4; 7 nucleotides align to TRBD2. CDR1 and CDR2 (germline): SEHNR, FQNEAQ (reference sequence). V shed 3 bases and J 9 bases; nucleotides not matched to a gene: 8. The CDR3 runs 14 residues. Here the CDR3 reads CASSFAVGGGIQYF. In DNA form, the CDR3 reads TGTGCCAGCAGCTTCGCGGTGGGGGGGGGCATTCAGTACTTC.

V is TRBV6-5 and J is TRBJ1-1, with D possibly TRBD1 on 5 matching bases. CDR3 length: 13 amino acids. In germline, CDR1 is MNHEY, CDR2 SVGAGI. V was pared by 6 bases and J by 5 bases, with 13 bases between. The CDR3 DNA is TGTGCCAGCAGACGCCAGGGTTCGACTGAAGCTTTCTTT. Its translation is CASRRQGSTEAFF.

The count of this clone is one. The chain links TRBV18 to TRBJ2-5; D might be TRBD1 (5 bases). Germline assignment: CDR1 KGHSH and CDR2 LQKENI. V was cut by 1 base and J by 5 bases, with 11 bases left in between. This CDR3 region has 14 residues. CDR3 sequence reads: CASSPRESGETQYF. Written as DNA, the CDR3 is TGTGCCAGCTCACCACGAGAATCAGGGGAGACCCAGTACTTC.

The rearrangement links TRBV9 to TRBJ2-1; 8 bases match TRBD2. This CDR3 contains 14 residues. The germline V gene has CDR1 SGDLS and CDR2 YYNGEE. The trim removed 3 bases at V and 8 bases at J, leaving 7 bases unmatched. CDR3 sequence: CASSAGLVSHEQFF. The CDR3 nucleotides are TGTGCCAGCAGCGCGGGACTAGTGAGCCATGAGCAGTTCTTC.

The J gene is TRBJ2-2, the V gene TRBV6-6, with 7 nucleotides matching TRBD2. Germline trimming cut 8 bases from V and 5 bases from J; bases unmatched to any gene: 5. The CDR3 has 13 residues. Germline lookup yields CDR1 MNHNY and CDR2 SVGAGI (reference sequence). The DNA of the CDR3 is TGTGCCAGCCGGATGCGGGAGACCGGGGAGCTGTTTTTT. This gives the protein CASRMRETGELFF.

This chain joins TRBV25-1 and TRBJ2-7; D perhaps matches TRBD2 (5 bases). The CDR3 runs to 15 residues. In germline, CDR1 is MGHDK, CDR2 SYGVNS. Trimming stripped 5 bases from V and 7 bases from J, with 21 bases between. The CDR3 here is CASSPTSWRAGEQYF. The DNA of the CDR3 is TGTGCCAGCAGTCCTACCAGCTGGCGGGCCGGGGAGCAGTACTTC.

The chain carries TRBV5-4 and TRBJ2-2; D may be TRBD2 (5 bases). CDR1 SGHNT and CDR2 YYREEE come from the germline V gene (reference sequence). The CDR3 is made up of 16 amino acids. Trimming left V 5 bases short and J 0 bases short, with 14 bases between. The CDR3 spells CASRPTGNTNTGELFF. CDR3 nucleotide sequence: TGTGCCAGCAGGCCTACCGGGAACACGAACACCGGGGAGCTGTTTTTT.

This clone came up a few times. The chain uses TRBV19 and TRBJ1-5; D ambiguous. Trimming pared 6 bases from V and 0 bases from J, leaving 12 bases between. CDR1 is LNHDA, CDR2 SQIVND, per germline (reference sequence). The CDR3 consists of 15 residues. DNA for the CDR3: TGTGCCAGTAGCGACCTAGTATATAGCAATCAGCCCCAGCATTTT. Protein sequence: CASSDLVYSNQPQHF.

The rearrangement uses TRBV6-5 and TRBJ1-2; D possibly corresponds to TRBD1 (5 bases). Trimming took off 0 bases at V and 6 bases at J, with 8 bases between the two ends. CDR1 is MNHEY and CDR2 is SVGAGI in the germline V gene. The CDR3 runs 13 residues. The CDR3 sequence is CASSYSQGNGYTF. The DNA of the CDR3 is TGTGCCAGCAGTTACTCCCAGGGAAATGGCTACACCTTC.

This rearrangement joins TRBV25-1 to TRBJ2-6; the match to TRBD2 covers 7 bases. The CDR3 extends over 17 amino acids. V trimming: 3 bases; J trimming: 0 bases; junction bases outside the gene matches: 5. Germline CDR1 MGHDK, CDR2 SYGVNS. Here the CDR3 DNA reads TGTGCCAGCAGTGAGGGAGGGTACGACTCTGGGGCCAACGTCCTGACTTTC. Translated, it gives CASSEGGYDSGANVLTF.

The chain combines TRBV15 with TRBJ1-6; TRBD1 matches at 8 bases. V shed 1 base, J shed 7 bases, and the junction held 3 bases outside the gene matches. Germline assignment: CDR1 LNHNV and CDR2 YYDKDF (reference sequence). The CDR3 runs 15 residues. CDR3: CATSRVDRENSPLHF. The CDR3 bases are TGTGCCACCAGCAGAGTGGACAGGGAAAATTCACCCCTCCACTTT.

V usage is TRBV5-1 and J usage is TRBJ2-2, with TRBD1 as a possible D gene (5 bases). V shed 5 bases and J shed 0 bases, with 17 bases lying between them. CDR3 length equals 17 residues. Germline assignment: CDR1 SGHRS and CDR2 YFSETQ. The CDR3 DNA is TGCGCCAGCAGACAATCGACAGCTACAGCGAACACCGGGGAGCTGTTTTTT. Its translation: CASRQSTATANTGELFF.

J is TRBJ1-4 and V is TRBV6-5, with D perhaps TRBD1 (5 bases). In germline, CDR1 is MNHEY, CDR2 SVGAGI. The V end lost 6 bases, the J end lost 3 bases, and 5 bases lay between the germline ends. The CDR3 is 12 residues long. CDR3 amino acids: CASSRANEKLFF. CDR3 bases: TGTGCCAGCAGCAGGGCTAATGAAAAACTGTTTTTT.

In its sample, this clone was seen once. The chain uses TRBV6-2 or TRBV6-3 and TRBJ2-7; 13 nucleotides align to TRBD2. CDR1 is MNHEY, CDR2 SVGEGT, per germline. The CDR3 covers 14 residues. V shed 5 bases, J shed 7 bases, and the junction held 5 bases outside the gene matches. The DNA for the CDR3 is TGTGCCAGCAGTCGACTAGCGGGGGGCCGGGAGCAGTACTTC. Translated: CASSRLAGGREQYF.

The gene calls are TRBV3-1 (or the pseudogene TRBV3-2) and TRBJ2-7, with no clear D. This CDR3 region has 14 residues. Trimming pared 7 bases from V and 3 bases from J, leaving 16 bases between. Germline assignment: CDR1 LGHDT and CDR2 YNNKEL (reference sequence). The DNA for the CDR3 is TGTGCCAGCACCTCGAAGCTGGTCCGCTACGAGCAGTACTTC. This codes for CASTSKLVRYEQYF.